These T cell receptor beta chains were read from a single sample in a study of cytomegalovirus exposure and HLA in healthy donors. Sequencing used immunoSEQ multiplex PCR; TCRdb keeps in-frame clones, though not all of them. This table has 150,000 to 180,000 clones, about 80% appearing once. Input material: PBMCs. Every receptor here comes from a man between 25 and 39 years old in good health and CMV-seropositive. Each CDR3 is given with its conserved first and last residue. Fields, in order: V gene, J gene, CDR3 protein.

v_gene: TRBV6-6; j_gene: TRBJ2-7; CDR3aa: CASGELLYEQYF
v_gene: TRBV11-2; j_gene: TRBJ2-2; CDR3aa: CASSYRGAGELFF
v_gene: TRBV6-6; j_gene: TRBJ2-7; CDR3aa: CASTGTSNSEQYF
v_gene: TRBV28; j_gene: TRBJ1-4; CDR3aa: CASSGGSNEKLFF
v_gene: TRBV2; j_gene: TRBJ2-1; CDR3aa: CASNLDSNYNEQFF
v_gene: TRBV7-9; j_gene: TRBJ2-5; CDR3aa: CSSSPGLAEVQETQYF
v_gene: TRBV28; j_gene: TRBJ2-1; CDR3aa: CASSFDKSYNEQFF
v_gene: TRBV19; j_gene: TRBJ2-1; CDR3aa: CASSPALAGNEQFF
v_gene: TRBV7-6; j_gene: TRBJ2-7; CDR3aa: CASSLVSSGRAMSYEQYF
v_gene: TRBV9; j_gene: TRBJ2-2; CDR3aa: CASSVVTEGGELFF
v_gene: TRBV5-1; j_gene: TRBJ2-1; CDR3aa: CASSLVAGNNEQFF
v_gene: TRBV28; j_gene: TRBJ2-7; CDR3aa: CASSLITPGSRGEQYF
v_gene: TRBV5-6; j_gene: TRBJ1-3; CDR3aa: CASSFQDRIAGNTIYF
v_gene: TRBV6-6; j_gene: TRBJ1-1; CDR3aa: CASSYGLGEVFF